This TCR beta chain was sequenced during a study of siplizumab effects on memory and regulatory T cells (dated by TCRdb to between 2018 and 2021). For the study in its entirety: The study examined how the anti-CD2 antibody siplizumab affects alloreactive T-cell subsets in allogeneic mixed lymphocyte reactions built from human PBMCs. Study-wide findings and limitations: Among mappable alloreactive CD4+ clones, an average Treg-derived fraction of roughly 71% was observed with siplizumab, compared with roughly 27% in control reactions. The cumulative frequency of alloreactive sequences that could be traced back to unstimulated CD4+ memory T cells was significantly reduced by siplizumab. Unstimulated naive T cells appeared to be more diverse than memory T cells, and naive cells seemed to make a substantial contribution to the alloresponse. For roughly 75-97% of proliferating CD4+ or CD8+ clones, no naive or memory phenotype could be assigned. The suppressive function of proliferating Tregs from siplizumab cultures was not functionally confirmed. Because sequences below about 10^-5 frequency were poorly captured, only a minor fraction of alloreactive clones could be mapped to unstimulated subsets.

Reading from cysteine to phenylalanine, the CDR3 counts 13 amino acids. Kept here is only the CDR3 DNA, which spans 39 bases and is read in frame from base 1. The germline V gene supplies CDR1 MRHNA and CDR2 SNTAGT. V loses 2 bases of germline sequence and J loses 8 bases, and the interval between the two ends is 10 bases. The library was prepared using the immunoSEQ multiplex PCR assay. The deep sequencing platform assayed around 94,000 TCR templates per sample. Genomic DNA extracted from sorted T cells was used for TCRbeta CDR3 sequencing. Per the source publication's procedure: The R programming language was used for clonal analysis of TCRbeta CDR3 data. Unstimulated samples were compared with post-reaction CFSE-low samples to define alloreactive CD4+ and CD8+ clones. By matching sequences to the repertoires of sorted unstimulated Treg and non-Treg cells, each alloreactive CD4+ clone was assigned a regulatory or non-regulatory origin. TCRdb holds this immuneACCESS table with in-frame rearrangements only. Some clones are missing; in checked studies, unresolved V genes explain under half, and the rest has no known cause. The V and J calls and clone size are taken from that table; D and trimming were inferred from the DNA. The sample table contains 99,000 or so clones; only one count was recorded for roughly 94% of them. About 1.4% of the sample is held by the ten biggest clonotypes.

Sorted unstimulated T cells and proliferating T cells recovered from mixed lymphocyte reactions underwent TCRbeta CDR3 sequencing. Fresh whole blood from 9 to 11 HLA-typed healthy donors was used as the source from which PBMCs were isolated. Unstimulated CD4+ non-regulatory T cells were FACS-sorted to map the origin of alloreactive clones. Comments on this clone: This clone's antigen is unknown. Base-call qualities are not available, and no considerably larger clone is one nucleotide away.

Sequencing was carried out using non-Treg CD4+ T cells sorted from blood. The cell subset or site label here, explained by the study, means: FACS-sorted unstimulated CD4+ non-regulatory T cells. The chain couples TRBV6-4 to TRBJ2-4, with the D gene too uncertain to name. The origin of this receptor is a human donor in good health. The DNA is TGTGCCAGCAGTGACAGGTGGGGTGACATTCAGTACTTC. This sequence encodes CASSDRWGDIQYF.